A selection of T cell receptor beta chains follows, all from one sample in a study of T cells in Graves' hyperthyroidism and ophthalmopathy. TCRdb redid the calling of the multiplex PCR reads with MiXCR, one entry per CDR3 protein. The table has about 560,000 distinct CDR3 sequences, 15% to 18% seen once. The sequenced sample was blood. The source of these receptors is a young woman with Graves' hyperthyroidism. CDR3s include the opening cysteine and the closing phenylalanine or tryptophan. D genes are given only for firm matches. Where a row states a size, it is once, few, many or the class of an expanded clone; other rows omit it.

j_gene | abundance | d_gene | v_gene | CDR3nt | CDR3aa
TRBJ2-3 | - | TRBD2 | TRBV4-3 | TGCGCCAGCAGCCAAACGGCTAGCGGGACTCTCCGTGCGGATACGCAGTATTTT | CASSQTASGTLRADTQYF
TRBJ2-3 | few | - | TRBV10-3 | TGTGCCATCAGTGAGTCAGCGCCCTCTATAGCAGATACGCAGTATTTT | CAISESAPSIADTQYF
TRBJ2-3 | few | - | TRBV4-1 | TGCGCCAGCAGCCAAGATCCGGCGTCAGGGTGGACAGATACGCAGTATTTT | CASSQDPASGWTDTQYF
TRBJ2-7 | few | TRBD2 | TRBV4-3 | TGCGCCAGCAGCCAAAACGGGAGGGCCGCCGAGCAGTACTTC | CASSQNGRAAEQYF
TRBJ2-3 | many | - | TRBV27 | TGTGCCAGCAGATTAGGTGCGAGGGGAGATACGCAGTATTTT | CASRLGARGDTQYF
TRBJ2-1 | few | - | TRBV30 | TGTGCCTGGAGGGCCGGTAGCGGATACAATGAGCAGTTCTTC | CAWRAGSGYNEQFF
TRBJ1-2 | many | - | TRBV30 | TGTGCCTGGAGGCTCAGGGTGGATGGCTACACCTTC | CAWRLRVDGYTF
TRBJ1-1 | many | - | TRBV20-1 | TGCAGTGCTAGGATGGAAGGGCCTGAAGCTTTCTTT | CSARMEGPEAFF
TRBJ1-5 | - | - | TRBV30 | TGTGCCCGGAGTGTATCGTTTTCGACAGGAATTAGCAATCAGCCCCAGCATTTT | CARSVSFSTGISNQPQHF
TRBJ1-1 | many | - | TRBV6-6 | TGTGCCAGCAGTTACTCGAGGGATTCCCCTGAAGCTTTCTTT | CASSYSRDSPEAFF
TRBJ2-5 | - | - | TRBV19 | TGTGCCAGTAGTATAGCTGGGGCCTTGGAGACCCAGTACTTC | CASSIAGALETQYF
TRBJ2-7 | many | - | TRBV6-2/TRBV6-3 | TGTGCCAGCAGTCCCCTGGGAGTCGAGCAGTACTTC | CASSPLGVEQYF
TRBJ1-6 | many | TRBD1 | TRBV6-1 | TGTGCCAGCAGCCATGGGACAGGTCCGGAGATGGGTGTTGAGTCACCCCTCCACTTT | CASSHGTGPEMGVESPLHF
TRBJ1-4 | - | TRBD1 | TRBV18 | TGTGCCAGCTCAAGGGACAGTGCAACTAATGAAAAACTGTTTTTT | CASSRDSATNEKLFF
TRBJ1-5 | - | - | TRBV28 | TGTGCCAGCAGTTTGTTTGCCGGCAATCAGCCCCAGCATTTT | CASSLFAGNQPQHF
TRBJ1-5 | few | - | TRBV20-1 | TGCAGTGCTGTACAGAATAGCAATCAGCCCCAGCATTTT | CSAVQNSNQPQHF
TRBJ1-1 | few | TRBD1 | TRBV5-5 | TGTGCCAGCAGCACACGACAGGGAGGGACTGAAGCTTTCTTT | CASSTRQGGTEAFF
TRBJ1-2 | many | TRBD1 | TRBV12-3/TRBV12-4 | TGTGCCAGCAGTTTGTACAGGGGGGAATATGGCTACACCTTC | CASSLYRGEYGYTF
TRBJ2-1 | many | - | TRBV7-9 | TGTGCCAGCAGCTTAGCCGGGACAAAAGAGAATGAGCAGTTCTTC | CASSLAGTKENEQFF
TRBJ2-1 | - | - | TRBV19 | TGTGCCAGTCTGACCAACTCCTACAATGAGCAGTTCTTC | CASLTNSYNEQFF
TRBJ2-2 | - | - | TRBV14 | TGTGCCAGCAGCGTTTTGACGGACACCGGGGAGCTGTTTTTT | CASSVLTDTGELFF
TRBJ2-7 | many | TRBD1 | TRBV27 | TGTGCCAGCATCGGACAGGGGCGAGAGCAGTACTTC | CASIGQGREQYF
TRBJ2-7 | many | - | TRBV2 | TGTGCCAGCAGTCATAGACAGGCGGGAGAGCAGTACTTC | CASSHRQAGEQYF
TRBJ2-7 | many | TRBD2 | TRBV6-1 | TGTGCCAGCAGATCTACTAGCGCCTCCTACGAGCAGTACTTC | CASRSTSASYEQYF
TRBJ2-3 | many | - | TRBV20-1 | TGCAGTGCTAGAGAACCGGGACTTACGCAGTATTTT | CSAREPGLTQYF
TRBJ1-2 | - | - | TRBV29-1 | TGCAGCGTTTTCCCACTTCGGGAGGGTGTTTTTGGCTACACCTTC | CSVFPLREGVFGYTF
TRBJ1-1 | - | - | TRBV4-1 | TGCGCCAGCAGCTCAACGGGACACCCGAACACTGAAGCTTTCTTT | CASSSTGHPNTEAFF
TRBJ2-7 | many | - | TRBV18 | TGTGCCAGCTCACCGGGCACCTCTTTTGAAATGCAGTACTTC | CASSPGTSFEMQYF
TRBJ2-4 | many | - | TRBV7-3 | TGTGCCAGCAGCCTCCGGGGGGGACAGGCGGCCATTCAGTACTTC | CASSLRGGQAAIQYF
TRBJ2-1 | many | TRBD2 | TRBV20-1 | TGCAGTGCTAGAGATCGTCCTAGCGGGAGGAACAATGAGCAGTTCTTC | CSARDRPSGRNNEQFF
TRBJ2-2 | many | - | TRBV7-2 | TGTGCCAGCAGCTTAGGGAGCCAGGGCGCGAACACCGGGGAGCTGTTTTTT | CASSLGSQGANTGELFF
TRBJ2-3 | - | TRBD2 | TRBV10-2 | TGCGCCAGCAGACCTAGACTAGCGGGAGCCTCCACAGATACGCAGTATTTT | CASRPRLAGASTDTQYF
TRBJ1-1 | many | - | TRBV20-1 | TGCAGTGCTAGTCACCGGAGGATCTCAAACACTGAAGCTTTCTTT | CSASHRRISNTEAFF
TRBJ1-1 | many | - | TRBV4-1 | TGCGCCAGCAGCCAAGAGTCCCGGGGGCTGAACACTGAAGCTTTCTTT | CASSQESRGLNTEAFF
TRBJ2-7 | many | TRBD2 | TRBV12-3/TRBV12-4 | TGTGCAAGCGGGGCGAGCTCCTACGAGCAGTACTTC | CASGASSYEQYF
TRBJ1-6 | many | - | TRBV10-3 | TGTGCCATCAGCAAATTTGGGGCTGAAGGGTATTCACCCCTCCACTTT | CAISKFGAEGYSPLHF
TRBJ2-7 | few | TRBD1 | TRBV27 | TGTGCCAGCAGACAGGGGGGAGTCTACGAGCAGTACTTC | CASRQGGVYEQYF
TRBJ2-1 | many | - | TRBV29-1 | TGCAGCCGGTCTAGTGCCTACAATGAGCAGTTCTTC | CSRSSAYNEQFF
TRBJ2-7 | - | TRBD2 | TRBV6-1 | TGTGCCAGCAGCACCGGGACTAGCCTGTACGAGCAGTACTTC | CASSTGTSLYEQYF
TRBJ2-2 | few | TRBD2 | TRBV9 | TGTGCCAGCAGTGCCGGGACTAGCGGGAGAATCGGGGAGCTGTTTTTT | CASSAGTSGRIGELFF
TRBJ1-1 | - | - | TRBV20-1 | TGCAGTGCTAGCGTGGGTCGGAGCACTGAAGCTTTCTTT | CSASVGRSTEAFF
TRBJ2-7 | - | - | TRBV18 | TGTGCCCGCTCACCAAGAACCAGGGTCTACGAGCAGTACTTC | CARSPRTRVYEQYF
TRBJ2-5 | many | TRBD2 | TRBV2 | TGTGCCAACCGGCGCCAGCGGGGGCAGGGTCAGTACTTC | CANRRQRGQGQYF
TRBJ2-2 | many | TRBD2 | TRBV7-3 | TGTGCCAGCAGCCCCCGGACTAGCGGGGAAGGGGAGCTGTTTTTT | CASSPRTSGEGELFF
TRBJ2-1 | many | TRBD1 | TRBV6-2/TRBV6-3 | TGTGCCAGCGGCAGGGGGAGCCGTAGCTCCTACAATGAGCAGTTCTTC | CASGRGSRSSYNEQFF
TRBJ2-7 | - | TRBD1 | TRBV7-9 | TGTGCCAGCAGCTTAGCCGGACAGGGCCAGACGTACGAGCAGTACTTC | CASSLAGQGQTYEQYF
TRBJ2-1 | many | TRBD2 | TRBV11-2 | TGTGCCAGCAGCTTAGCGGGGGGTGAGCAGTTCTTC | CASSLAGGEQFF
TRBJ2-7 | many | - | TRBV12-3/TRBV12-4 | TGTGCCAGCAGTGAGACAGGACCGATAATCGAGCAGTACTTC | CASSETGPIIEQYF
TRBJ2-7 | - | - | TRBV5-1 | TGCGCCAGGGGGGAAAGCAACCCCAGTCGGTATCCCTACGAGCAGTACTTC | CARGESNPSRYPYEQYF
TRBJ2-7 | many | - | TRBV7-2 | TGTGCCAGCAGCATGGACTCCTGGGAGTTGCGCGAGCAGTACTTC | CASSMDSWELREQYF
TRBJ1-1 | - | - | TRBV29-1 | TGCAGCGTTGGCGCCGGGACGGCGAACACTGAAGCTTTCTTT | CSVGAGTANTEAFF
TRBJ2-7 | - | - | TRBV27 | TGTGCCAGCAGGAACAGGGTCGAGCAGTACTTC | CASRNRVEQYF
TRBJ1-1 | - | - | TRBV7-9 | TGTGCCAGCAGCTTTCAGGGAATCGGCAGCACTGAAGCTTTCTTT | CASSFQGIGSTEAFF
TRBJ2-1 | many | - | TRBV30 | TGTGCCTGGAATGGCAATGAGCAGTTCTTC | CAWNGNEQFF
TRBJ2-2 | - | - | TRBV12-5 | TGTGCTAGTGGTTCGCGGAGTGGGGAGCTGTTTTTT | CASGSRSGELFF
TRBJ2-5 | - | - | TRBV9 | TGTGCCAGCAGCGTCGCGTGGACAGCCGGTGAGACCCAGTACTTC | CASSVAWTAGETQYF